Below are 11 T cell receptor beta chains sequenced from a single sample in a study of cytotoxic CD8 clonotypes in ibrutinib-treated CLL. Sequencing used immunoSEQ multiplex PCR; TCRdb keeps in-frame clones, though not all of them. The data show 140,000 or so clones, 70% to 80% seen once. The specimen comprised PBMCs, sampled after 12 months of ibrutinib treatment. These receptors were taken from a human donor with chronic lymphocytic leukemia.

The rearrangement joins TRBV14 to TRBJ1-1; D remains unclear. The CDR3 is 14 residues long. Germline V gene sequence: CDR1 SGHDN, CDR2 FVKESK. Trimming took off 2 bases at V and 1 base at J, with 8 bases between the two ends. The CDR3 nucleotides read TGTGCCAGCAGCCAAAGTAAAGGGAACACTGAAGCTTTCTTT. Protein: CASSQSKGNTEAFF.

The chain uses TRBV7-9 and TRBJ1-4; tentative D call: TRBD1 (5 bases). There are 15 residues in the CDR3. V was clipped by 4 bases and J by 6 bases, with 15 bases between them. CDR1 and CDR2 (germline): SEHNR, FQNEAQ (reference sequence). The CDR3 DNA follows: TGTGCCAGCAGCTCCTCCGGGACGGAGCATGAAAAACTGTTTTTT. Protein sequence: CASSSSGTEHEKLFF.

The J gene is TRBJ2-1, the V gene TRBV4-3; D remains unclear. The length of the CDR3 is 16 residues. The germline V gene encodes CDR1 LGHNA and CDR2 YSLEER. Trimming cost V 0 bases and J 7 bases, with 16 bases left between them. DNA for the CDR3: TGCGCCAGCAGCCAAGACAGAGGTCTAGTGGGGAATGAGCAGTTCTTC. This gives the protein CASSQDRGLVGNEQFF.

This chain connects TRBV11-2 to TRBJ2-1, with 8 bases matching TRBD2. The CDR3 length is 15 residues. Germline V CDR1 and CDR2: SGHAT, FQNNGV. The V and J ends lost 3 bases and 4 bases, in that order; junction bases with no gene match: 5. The CDR3, as DNA: TGTGCCAGCAGCTTGTCGACTAGCGCTTACAATGAGCAGTTCTTC. Encoded protein: CASSLSTSAYNEQFF.

V and J are TRBV7-9 and TRBJ1-5; D remains unclear. CDR3 length: 12 amino acids. CDR1 and CDR2 from the germline V gene are SEHNR and FQNEAQ (reference sequence). V lost 1 base, J lost 4 bases, and 2 bases lay in between. The CDR3 spells CASSLVNQPQHF. DNA of the CDR3: TGTGCCAGCAGCTTAGTAAATCAGCCCCAGCATTTT. The full variable domain, in which reference TRBV7-9 and TRBJ1-5 provide the parts outside the CDR3, is DTGVSQNPRHKITKRGQNVTFRCDPISEHNRLYWYRQTLGQGPEFLTYFQNEAQLEKSRLLSDRFSAERPKGSFSTLEIQRTEQGDSAMYLCASSLVNQPQHFGDGTRLSIL.

V is TRBV19 and J is TRBJ1-1, with 10 bases lining up with TRBD1. The J segment lost 5 bases and the V segment lost 5 bases, leaving 5 bases of the junction unmatched. CDR1 and CDR2 (germline): LNHDA, SQIVND (reference sequence). This CDR3 is built from 14 residues. Written as DNA, the CDR3 is TGTGCCAGTAGTGACAGGGGGCTAGAGACTGAAGCTTTCTTT. This gives the protein CASSDRGLETEAFF.

This sequence joins TRBV28 and TRBJ2-7, with 13 nucleotides matching TRBD2. J was trimmed by 3 bases and V by 5 bases; bases with no gene match: 1. CDR1 and CDR2 from the germline V gene are MDHEN and SYDVKM. The CDR3 consists of 14 residues. The CDR3 sequence is CASSRTSGSYEQYF. The CDR3 DNA reads TGTGCCAGCAGTAGGACTAGCGGGAGCTACGAGCAGTACTTC.

The sample holds one count of this clone. The genes are TRBV29-1 and TRBJ1-1; D unclear. This CDR3 has 12 residues. CDR1 is SQVTM, CDR2 ANQGSEA, per germline. Trimming shortened V by 3 bases and J by 8 bases, and 13 bases separated the two germline ends. The CDR3 spells CSVERQLFEAFF. CDR3 DNA: TGCAGCGTTGAGAGGCAGTTATTCGAAGCTTTCTTT.

This chain joins TRBV5-7 and TRBJ1-5; D is perhaps TRBD1 (6 bases). TRBV5-7 is given ORF status, its function remaining uncertain. Trimming shortened V by 1 base and J by 3 bases, and 17 bases separated the two germline ends. This CDR3 is 17 amino acids long. Written as DNA, the CDR3 is TGTGCCAGCAGCTTGTTGGCAGGGGTAAAGGTCAATCAGCCCCAGCATTTT. Amino acids: CASSLLAGVKVNQPQHF.

The chain is built from TRBV7-2 and TRBJ2-3, with D tentatively TRBD1 (6 bases). Germline V gene lookup returns CDR1 SGHTA and CDR2 FQGNSA. CDR3 length: 16 residues. V was trimmed by 0 bases and J by 3 bases, leaving 13 bases between them. In DNA, the CDR3 is TGTGCCAGCAGCTTAGCGGCCAGGGGCCGGACAGATACGCAGTATTTT. Amino acids: CASSLAARGRTDTQYF.

The sample holds a few counts of this clone. This rearrangement joins TRBV10-3 to TRBJ1-5; 10 nucleotides line up with TRBD1. Germline assignment: CDR1 ENHRY and CDR2 SYGVKD. J lost 7 bases, V lost 0 bases, and 12 bases had no gene match. The CDR3 extends over 18 amino acids. CDR3 residues: CAISESIRTGGIRQPQHF. The CDR3 coding sequence is TGTGCCATCAGTGAGTCGATAAGGACAGGGGGTATCCGGCAGCCCCAGCATTTT.